Presented here are 17 T cell receptor beta chains from one specimen sequenced in a study of blood T cell repertoires in COVID-19. Profiled with immunoSEQ multiplex PCR; TCRdb holds only in-frame clones, not every one. Found here are around 260,000 clones, around nine tenths of them singletons; the top ten hold approximately 5.1%. The sequenced sample was peripheral blood. The receptors here all came from an older woman with COVID-19, enrolled during active disease.

J is TRBJ1-2 and V is TRBV28; TRBD1 aligns across 8 bases. This CDR3 is 15 amino acids long. The germline CDR1 and CDR2 sequences are MDHEN and SYDVKM. V was pared by 1 base and J by 8 bases, with 9 bases of the junction left unmatched. The CDR3 protein is CASSLLVRGRSGYTF. CDR3 in DNA: TGTGCCAGCAGTTTATTGGTCAGGGGGCGGTCAGGCTACACCTTC.

V gene TRBV7-9 combines with J gene TRBJ1-3; tentative D call: TRBD1 (5 bases). Trimming stripped 7 bases from V and 0 bases from J, with 13 bases between. The germline CDR1 and CDR2 sequences are SEHNR and FQNEAQ (reference sequence). This CDR3 is 15 amino acids long. The CDR3 is CASTSPTDSGNTIYF. The CDR3 coding sequence is TGTGCCAGCACCTCACCGACAGACTCTGGAAACACCATATATTTT.

The chain links TRBV4-2 to TRBJ1-1; 7 bases line up with TRBD1. This CDR3 region has 14 residues. The V gene end was trimmed by 0 bases and the J gene end by 4 bases; junction bases not matched to a gene: 2. Germline CDR1 is LGHNA and CDR2 is YNFKEQ. CDR3 amino acids: CASSQEQGRTEAFF. The CDR3 DNA reads as TGTGCCAGCAGCCAAGAACAGGGGCGCACTGAAGCTTTCTTT.

The count of this clone is one. The chain employs TRBV28 and TRBJ1-4, with D possibly being TRBD1 (5 bases). V dropped 4 bases and J dropped 8 bases, with 20 bases sitting between them. CDR3 size: 16 residues. Per germline, CDR1 MDHEN and CDR2 SYDVKM. The CDR3 spells CASSSQARGSGEKLFF. Written as DNA, the CDR3 is TGTGCCAGCAGTTCCCAAGCACGGGGGAGTGGGGAAAAACTGTTTTTT.

The rearrangement links TRBV7-9 to TRBJ2-5; 7 bases align to TRBD1. After removal of 6 bases from V and 4 bases from J, the junction contained 8 bases not matched to a gene. Germline V gene data show CDR1 as SEHNR and CDR2 as FQNEAQ (reference sequence). The CDR3 contains 14 residues. CDR3 sequence (DNA): TGTGCCAGCAGGGGAGTCAACAGGGGAGAGACCCAGTACTTC. Its translation: CASRGVNRGETQYF.

The V gene is TRBV27, the J gene TRBJ2-7; 9 bases align to TRBD1. J was trimmed by 3 bases and V by 6 bases; bases with no gene match: 9. The CDR3 totals 15 residues. Germline V gene lookup returns CDR1 MNHEY and CDR2 SMNVEV (reference sequence). The chain's CDR3 is CASRTRDREGYEQYF. The CDR3 DNA sequence: TGTGCCAGCAGGACGCGGGACAGGGAGGGCTACGAGCAGTACTTC.

This clone was found a few times. This chain joins TRBV5-5 and TRBJ2-7, with TRBD1 as a possible D gene (6 bases). Germline lookup yields CDR1 SGHKS and CDR2 YYEKEE (reference sequence). The CDR3 has 13 residues. V was cut by 2 bases and J by 6 bases, with 12 bases left in between. CDR3 protein: CASSLQGPGEQYF. CDR3 DNA sequence: TGTGCCAGCAGCTTACAGGGTCCGGGCGAGCAGTACTTC. The complete variable domain, with remaining parts taken from reference TRBV5-5 and TRBJ2-7, reads DAGVTQSPTHLIKTRGQQVTLRCSPISGHKSVSWYQQVLGQGPQFIFQYYEKEERGRGNFPDRFSARQFPNYSSELNVNALLLGDSALYLCASSLQGPGEQYFGPGTRLTVT.

Comments on this clone: This sample includes further DNA sequences coding for the same CDR3. This chain uses TRBV5-1 with TRBJ2-7, with 7 bases lining up with TRBD1. Per germline, CDR1 SGHRS and CDR2 YFSETQ. There are 15 residues in the CDR3. V trimming: 0 bases; J trimming: 0 bases; junction bases outside the gene matches: 3. CDR3 in amino acids: CASSLVAGGSYEQYF. In nucleotides, the CDR3 is TGCGCCAGCAGCTTGGTGGCAGGGGGCTCCTACGAGCAGTACTTC. Full variable domain (outside the CDR3, taken from reference TRBV5-1 and TRBJ2-7): KAGVTQTPRYLIKTRGQQVTLSCSPISGHRSVSWYQQTPGQGLQFLFEYFSETQRNKGNFPGRFSGRQFSNSRSEMNVSTLELGDSALYLCASSLVAGGSYEQYFGPGTRLTVT.

V gene TRBV7-9 combines with J gene TRBJ2-1; 7 bases fit TRBD1. Trimming took 5 bases from V and 8 from J; bases not matched to a gene: 9. Germline assignment: CDR1 SEHNR and CDR2 FQNEAQ (reference sequence). The CDR3 is 14 residues long. The CDR3 DNA follows: TGTGCCAGCAGCCCATTGACAGGGCTCGATGAGCAGTTCTTC. Its translation: CASSPLTGLDEQFF.

The chain has TRBV29-1 and TRBJ2-3; 8 positions match TRBD1. V lost 3 bases to trimming and J lost 4 bases; unmatched junction nucleotides: 3. This CDR3 spans 13 amino acids. Germline V lookup: CDR1 SQVTM, CDR2 ANQGSEA. Here the CDR3 DNA reads TGCAGCGTTGATGGACAGGGATCAGATACGCAGTATTTT. Amino acids: CSVDGQGSDTQYF.

J is TRBJ2-3 and V is TRBV9, with 9 nucleotides matching TRBD2. The V and J ends lost 0 bases and 2 bases, in that order; junction bases with no gene match: 4. The CDR3 has 16 residues. From germline, CDR1 is SGDLS and CDR2 YYNGEE. DNA of the CDR3: TGTGCCAGCAGCGTAGCTGGCGGGAGGGCCACAGATACGCAGTATTTT. It codes for CASSVAGGRATDTQYF.

This chain joins TRBV4-2 and TRBJ1-1, with 8 nucleotides matching TRBD1. Trimming removed 1 base from V and 2 bases from J; junction bases left unmatched: 3. The germline V gene encodes CDR1 LGHNA and CDR2 YNFKEQ. The CDR3 runs 15 residues. As DNA, the CDR3 is TGTGCCAGCAGCCAAGCCGGGACAGGCAACACTGAAGCTTTCTTT. Its translation is CASSQAGTGNTEAFF.

This chain connects TRBV29-1 to TRBJ1-3; D unresolved. Germline CDR1 and CDR2: SQVTM and ANQGSEA. The CDR3 is made up of 12 amino acids. V lost 7 bases and J 0 bases, leaving 7 bases between the germline ends. CDR3 region: CSGLGSGNTIYF. The CDR3 region has the DNA TGCAGCGGACTGGGCTCTGGAAACACCATATATTTT. The full variable domain, completed using reference TRBV29-1 and TRBJ1-3, is SAVISQKPSRDICQRGTSLTIQCQVDSQVTMMFWYRQQPGQSLTLIATANQGSEATYESGFVIDKFPISRPNLTFSTLTVSNMSPEDSSIYLCSGLGSGNTIYFGEGSWLTVV.

Here the CDR3 reads CATSRFRGAKNIQYF. The CDR3 DNA sequence: TGTGCCACCAGCAGATTCCGGGGAGCCAAAAACATTCAGTACTTC. The rearrangement links TRBV15 to TRBJ2-4; maybe TRBD2 (5 bases). Germline V gene sequence: CDR1 LNHNV, CDR2 YYDKDF (reference sequence). Trimming removed 2 bases from V and 0 bases from J, with 8 bases in between. The CDR3 runs to 15 residues.

The chain carries TRBV18 and TRBJ1-2, with unresolved D. The CDR3 runs 14 residues. Trimming shortened V by 2 bases and J by 5 bases, and 12 bases separated the two germline ends. CDR1 KGHSH and CDR2 LQKENI come from the germline V gene. The CDR3 reads CASSPAGPPYGYTF. For the CDR3, the DNA is TGTGCCAGCTCACCAGCGGGTCCCCCTTATGGCTACACCTTC.

In its sample, this clone was seen once. Within the sample, other DNA sequences also encode this same CDR3. The chain's CDR3 is CASSLALTSSYNEQFF. CDR3 coding DNA: TGTGCCAGCAGCTTAGCGCTTACAAGCTCCTACAATGAGCAGTTCTTC. This chain connects TRBV7-9 to TRBJ2-1; D gene ambiguous. There are 16 residues in the CDR3. Germline V gives CDR1 SEHNR, CDR2 FQNEAQ (reference sequence). The ends were cut back, 0 bases at V and 0 bases at J, with 9 bases in the middle. Using reference TRBV7-9 and TRBJ2-1 for the parts outside the CDR3, the full variable domain is DTGVSQNPRHKITKRGQNVTFRCDPISEHNRLYWYRQTLGQGPEFLTYFQNEAQLEKSRLLSDRFSAERPKGSFSTLEIQRTEQGDSAMYLCASSLALTSSYNEQFFGPGTRLTVL.

V and J are TRBV2 and TRBJ2-3, with D hard to call. The CDR3 has 15 amino acids. Trimming removed 2 bases from V and 0 bases from J, with 9 bases in between. Germline CDR1 SNHLY, CDR2 FYNNEI. The chain's CDR3 is CASSELAASTDTQYF. The CDR3 DNA follows: TGTGCCAGCAGTGAACTGGCGGCTAGCACAGATACGCAGTATTTT.